This T cell receptor (beta chain) was documented in a study of identical twins. The germline V and J ends were trimmed by 5 bases and 1 base, with 11 bases remaining between them. CDR3 length: 14 residues. Germline CDR1 is SEHNR and CDR2 is FQNEAQ (reference sequence). TCRdb re-called the 5' RACE reads through MiXCR, storing one row per CDR3 protein. The sample lists about 700,000 distinct CDR3 sequences, over 5% seen once, with approximately 1.6% in the top ten. This clonotype was found many times. The TCR sequence derives from a man between 18 and 29 years old in good health. The chain carries TRBV7-9 and TRBJ2-5, with D possibly called TRBD1 or TRBD2 (5 bases each). Sequencing used naive T cells sorted from blood. CDR3 bases: TGTGCCAGCAGCCCAAGGGGACCCCAAGAGACCCAGTACTTC. Translating it yields CASSPRGPQETQYF.